This TCR beta chain was documented in a study of blood T cell repertoires in COVID-19. Study context: Sites across the United States, Italy and Spain contributed samples from acute and convalescent COVID-19.

Trimming stripped 2 bases from V and 12 bases from J, with 16 bases between. The CDR3 is made up of 13 amino acids. The germline gives CDR1 MNHEY, CDR2 SVGAGI. The data were produced by immunoSEQ multiplex PCR, yet TCRdb's version contains in-frame clones alone and is incomplete. The sample has roughly 190,000 clones, roughly three quarters seen once; the top ten hold approximately 16%. Individuals aged roughly 18 to 90 years were recruited from some 26 US areas. Assignment of participants to cohorts was predicated upon participant-reported clinical history. The V and J genes are TRBV6-5 and TRBJ1-1, with D uncertain. Sample: PBMCs or T cells enriched from blood (not recorded which). The source of this sequence is a woman between 45 and 65 years old with acute COVID-19. CDR3 nucleotide sequence: TGTGCCAGCAGTTACCACCCAGAAAGAGGGACTTTCTTT. This codes for CASSYHPERGTFF.